Within the sample, the clone carrying this T cell receptor (beta chain) is medium-sized. The antigen is not known. Trimming left V 2 bases short and J 6 bases short, with 11 bases between. The germline V gene has CDR1 MNHEY and CDR2 SMNVEV (reference sequence). This CDR3 contains 14 residues. The data belong to a study of OX40 agonist ivuxolimab in advanced cancers. Across the study: The drug used for patients, ivuxolimab, was an agonistic anti-OX40 (CD134) antibody.

Libraries were prepared by immunoSEQ multiplex PCR; TCRdb keeps only in-frame clonotypes and omits some of them. This sample yields approximately 12,000 clones, of which approximately 76% are seen a single time; around 30% belongs to the top ten. Regarding the study as a whole: Expanded clones were, on average, more numerous in CD8+ T cells than in CD4+. Some nonresponders also had low normalized T-cell clonal expansion. Clonal expansion was seen in CD4+ and CD8+ blood T cells by week 6 at 0.1 to 3.0 mg/kg.

This chain joins TRBV27 and TRBJ2-1, with D possibly matching TRBD2 (6 bases). This material consisted of CD4+ or CD8+ T cells sorted from blood, taken in a trial of the OX40 agonist ivuxolimab. The sequence was collected from an adult with an advanced solid tumor such as melanoma, head and neck, liver or kidney cancer. Here the CDR3 reads CASSLQLASNEQFF. CDR3 sequence (DNA): TGTGCCAGCAGTTTACAACTAGCAAGCAATGAGCAGTTCTTC.